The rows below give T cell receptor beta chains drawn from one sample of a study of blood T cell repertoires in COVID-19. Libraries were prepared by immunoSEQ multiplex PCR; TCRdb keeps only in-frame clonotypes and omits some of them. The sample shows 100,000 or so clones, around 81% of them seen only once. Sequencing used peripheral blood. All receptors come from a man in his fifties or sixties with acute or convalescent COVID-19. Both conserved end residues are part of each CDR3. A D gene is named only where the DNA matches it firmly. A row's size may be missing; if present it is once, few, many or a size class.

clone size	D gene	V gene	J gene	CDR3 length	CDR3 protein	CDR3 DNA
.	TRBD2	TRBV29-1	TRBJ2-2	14	CSGRLAANTGELFF	TGCAGCGGCAGACTAGCCGCGAACACCGGGGAGCTGTTTTTT
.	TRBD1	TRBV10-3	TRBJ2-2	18	CATQKTRDRGRDTGELFF	TGTGCCACGCAAAAAACGCGGGACAGGGGGCGCGACACCGGGGAGCTGTTTTTT
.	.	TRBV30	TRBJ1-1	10	CAWGTWEAFF	TGTGCCTGGGGGACTTGGGAAGCTTTCTTT
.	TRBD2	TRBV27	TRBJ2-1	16	CASSILAGGPYNEQFF	TGTGCCAGCAGCATACTAGCGGGGGGGCCTTACAATGAGCAGTTCTTC
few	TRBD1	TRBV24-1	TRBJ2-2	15	CATSDLGQGAGELFF	TGTGCCACCAGTGATTTGGGACAGGGGGCCGGGGAGCTGTTTTTT
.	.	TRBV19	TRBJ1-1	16	CASSVVGRPMNTEAFF	TGTGCCAGTAGTGTAGTGGGCAGACCTATGAACACTGAAGCTTTCTTT
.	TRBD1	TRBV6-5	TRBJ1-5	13	CASSIRGKQPQHF	TGTGCCAGCAGTATCAGGGGGAAGCAGCCCCAGCATTTT
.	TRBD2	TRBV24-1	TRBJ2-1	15	CATSDARLAVREQFF	TGTGCCACCAGTGATGCGCGACTAGCCGTCAGGGAGCAGTTCTTC
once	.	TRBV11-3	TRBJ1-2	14	CASSPGGLSYGYTF	TGTGCCAGCAGCCCGGGGGGACTGAGCTATGGCTACACCTTC
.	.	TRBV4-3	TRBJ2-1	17	CASSQGSIGSSYNEQFF	TGCGCCAGCAGCCAAGGGTCCATTGGGAGCTCCTACAATGAGCAGTTCTTC
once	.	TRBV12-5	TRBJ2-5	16	CASGLVLGGAKETQYF	TGTGCTAGTGGTTTGGTACTAGGAGGGGCAAAAGAGACCCAGTACTTC
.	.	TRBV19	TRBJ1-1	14	CASSIGGRNTEAFF	TGTGCCAGTAGTATCGGGGGTCGAAACACTGAAGCTTTCTTT
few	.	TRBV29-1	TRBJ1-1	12	CSVTEFNTEAFF	TGCAGCGTCACTGAATTTAACACTGAAGCTTTCTTT
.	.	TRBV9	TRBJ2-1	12	CASGQSEDEQFF	TGTGCCAGCGGTCAGTCGGAGGATGAGCAGTTCTTC
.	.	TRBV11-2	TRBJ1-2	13	CASSYTANYGYTF	TGTGCCAGCAGCTATACAGCTAACTATGGCTACACCTTC
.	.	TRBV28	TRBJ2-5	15	CASSFSGRPGETQYF	TGTGCCAGCAGTTTTTCAGGGAGGCCGGGAGAGACCCAGTACTTC
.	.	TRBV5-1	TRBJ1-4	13	CASSLQPGEKLFF	TGCGCCAGCAGCTTGCAACCGGGTGAAAAACTGTTTTTT
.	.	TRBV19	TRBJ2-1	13	CASSIGQANEQFF	TGTGCCAGTAGTATAGGACAGGCGAATGAGCAGTTCTTC
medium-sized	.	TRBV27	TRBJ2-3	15	CASRVRGSGADTQYF	TGTGCCAGCAGGGTGAGAGGGAGTGGTGCAGATACGCAGTATTTT
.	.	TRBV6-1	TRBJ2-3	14	CASSERQDRGTQYF	TGTGCCAGCAGTGAAAGACAGGACCGTGGTACGCAGTATTTT
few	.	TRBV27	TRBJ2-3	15	CASSLRAIEADTQYF	TGTGCCAGCAGTTTACGAGCGATCGAGGCAGATACGCAGTATTTT
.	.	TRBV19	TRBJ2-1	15	CASSIGSPPDNEQFF	TGTGCCAGTAGTATCGGGTCCCCGCCGGACAATGAGCAGTTCTTC
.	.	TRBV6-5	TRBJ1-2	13	CASSYLQGYGYTF	TGTGCCAGCAGTTACTTGCAGGGGTACGGCTACACCTTC
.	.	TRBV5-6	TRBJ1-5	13	CASSPGLNQPQHF	TGTGCCAGCAGCCCGGGTCTCAATCAGCCCCAGCATTTT
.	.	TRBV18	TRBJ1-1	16	CASSPSTESSEGEAFF	TGTGCCAGCTCACCTTCAACAGAGAGTTCCGAAGGTGAAGCTTTCTTT
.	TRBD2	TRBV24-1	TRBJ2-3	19	CATSDLRRGLAASTDTQYF	TGTGCCACCAGTGATTTGCGCCGGGGACTAGCGGCTAGCACAGATACGCAGTATTTT
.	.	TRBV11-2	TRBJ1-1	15	CASSLALGPNTEAFF	TGTGCCAGCAGCTTAGCCCTCGGTCCTAACACTGAAGCTTTCTTT
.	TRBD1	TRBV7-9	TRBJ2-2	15	CASTADRDNTGELFF	TGTGCCAGCACCGCGGACAGGGACAACACCGGGGAGCTGTTTTTT
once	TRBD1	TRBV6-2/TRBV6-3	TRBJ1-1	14	CASSLQGSWTEAFF	TGTGCCAGCAGTTTACAGGGGTCATGGACTGAAGCTTTCTTT
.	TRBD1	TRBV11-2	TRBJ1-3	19	CASSPQRGAGGISGNTIYF	TGTGCCAGCAGCCCCCAGAGAGGGGCAGGGGGTATATCTGGAAACACCATATATTTT
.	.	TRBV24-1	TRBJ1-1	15	CATSDPKQGGTEAFF	TGTGCCACCAGTGATCCGAAACAGGGAGGGACTGAAGCTTTCTTT
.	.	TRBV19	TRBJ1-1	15	CASTTGTTWNTEAFF	TGTGCCAGTACCACCGGGACAACGTGGAACACTGAAGCTTTCTTT
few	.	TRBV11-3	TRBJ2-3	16	CASSHRGSESTDTQYF	TGTGCCAGCAGCCATCGGGGTTCAGAATCCACAGATACGCAGTATTTT
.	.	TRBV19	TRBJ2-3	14	CASSILGSGDTQYF	TGTGCCAGTAGTATCTTGGGGAGTGGAGATACGCAGTATTTT
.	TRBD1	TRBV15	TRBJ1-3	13	CAAQGADGNTIYF	TGTGCCGCTCAGGGGGCGGACGGAAACACCATATATTTT
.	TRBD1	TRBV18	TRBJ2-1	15	CASSPGTGRDNEQFF	TGTGCCAGCTCACCCGGGACAGGGAGGGACAATGAGCAGTTCTTC
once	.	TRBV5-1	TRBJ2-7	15	CASRPGASGWNEQYF	TGCGCCAGCAGACCGGGGGCTAGCGGTTGGAACGAGCAGTACTTC
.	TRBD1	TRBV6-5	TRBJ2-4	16	CASSYSAGTAKNIQYF	TGTGCCAGCAGTTACTCGGCCGGGACAGCGAAAAACATTCAGTACTTC
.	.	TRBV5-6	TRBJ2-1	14	CASSLRDIQDEQFF	TGTGCCAGCAGCTTACGGGACATTCAAGATGAGCAGTTCTTC
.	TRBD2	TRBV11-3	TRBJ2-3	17	CASSLGLRERYTDTQYF	TGTGCCAGCAGCTTAGGTCTGCGGGAGAGATACACAGATACGCAGTATTTT
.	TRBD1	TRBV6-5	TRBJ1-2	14	CASVYRDSDYGYTF	TGTGCCAGCGTCTATCGGGACAGTGACTATGGCTACACCTTC
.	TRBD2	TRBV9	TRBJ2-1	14	CASSVGAGINEQFF	TGTGCCAGCAGCGTGGGAGCGGGGATCAATGAGCAGTTCTTC
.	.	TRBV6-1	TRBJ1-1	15	CASSEEAGMQAEAFF	TGTGCCAGCAGTGAGGAGGCGGGAATGCAAGCTGAAGCTTTCTTT
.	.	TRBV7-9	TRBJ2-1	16	CASSLVRWLANNEQFF	TGTGCCAGCAGCTTAGTACGGTGGCTAGCCAACAATGAGCAGTTCTTC
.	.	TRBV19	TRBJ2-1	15	CASSIVKGSYNEQFF	TGTGCCAGTAGTATAGTCAAAGGGAGCTACAATGAGCAGTTCTTC
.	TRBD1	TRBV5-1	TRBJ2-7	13	CASSGTVSYEQYF	TGCGCCAGCAGTGGGACAGTCTCCTACGAGCAGTACTTC
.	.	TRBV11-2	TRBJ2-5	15	CASSLGGGAQETQYF	TGTGCCAGCAGCTTAGGTGGGGGGGCCCAAGAGACCCAGTACTTC
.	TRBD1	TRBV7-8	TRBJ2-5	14	CASSPGQGAETQYF	TGTGCCAGCAGCCCGGGACAGGGTGCAGAGACCCAGTACTTC
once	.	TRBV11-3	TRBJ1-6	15	CASSSMAGLRSPLHF	TGTGCCAGCAGCTCAATGGCGGGACTTCGGTCACCCCTCCACTTT
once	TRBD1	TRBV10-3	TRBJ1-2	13	CAISPQGQAGYTF	TGTGCCATCAGTCCCCAGGGACAGGCTGGCTACACCTTC
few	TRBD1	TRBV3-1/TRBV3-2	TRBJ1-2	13	CASSPGTAYGYTF	TGTGCCAGCAGCCCCGGGACAGCCTATGGCTACACCTTC
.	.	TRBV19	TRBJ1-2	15	CASREAGIPIYGYTF	TGTGCCAGTAGAGAGGCCGGAATACCCATTTATGGCTACACCTTC
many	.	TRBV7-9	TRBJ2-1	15	CASSLYRGGHNEQFF	TGTGCCAGCAGCTTATACAGAGGGGGTCACAATGAGCAGTTCTTC
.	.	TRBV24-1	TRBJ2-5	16	CATDQGGRNLQETQYF	TGTGCCACCGACCAGGGAGGACGTAATCTTCAAGAGACCCAGTACTTC
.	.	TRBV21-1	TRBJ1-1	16	CASSKMIQEPNTEAFF	TGTGCCAGCAGCAAAATGATTCAGGAACCGAACACTGAAGCTTTCTTT
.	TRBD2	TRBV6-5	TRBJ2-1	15	CASSMSSGIYNEQFF	TGTGCCAGCAGTATGTCTAGCGGCATTTACAATGAGCAGTTCTTC
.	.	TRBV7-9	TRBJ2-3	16	CASSPVGGRGTDTQYF	TGTGCCAGCAGCCCGGTAGGGGGGAGGGGCACAGATACGCAGTATTTT
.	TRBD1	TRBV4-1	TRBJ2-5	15	CASSRRTGAQETQYF	TGCGCCAGCAGCCGCCGGACAGGGGCCCAAGAGACCCAGTACTTC